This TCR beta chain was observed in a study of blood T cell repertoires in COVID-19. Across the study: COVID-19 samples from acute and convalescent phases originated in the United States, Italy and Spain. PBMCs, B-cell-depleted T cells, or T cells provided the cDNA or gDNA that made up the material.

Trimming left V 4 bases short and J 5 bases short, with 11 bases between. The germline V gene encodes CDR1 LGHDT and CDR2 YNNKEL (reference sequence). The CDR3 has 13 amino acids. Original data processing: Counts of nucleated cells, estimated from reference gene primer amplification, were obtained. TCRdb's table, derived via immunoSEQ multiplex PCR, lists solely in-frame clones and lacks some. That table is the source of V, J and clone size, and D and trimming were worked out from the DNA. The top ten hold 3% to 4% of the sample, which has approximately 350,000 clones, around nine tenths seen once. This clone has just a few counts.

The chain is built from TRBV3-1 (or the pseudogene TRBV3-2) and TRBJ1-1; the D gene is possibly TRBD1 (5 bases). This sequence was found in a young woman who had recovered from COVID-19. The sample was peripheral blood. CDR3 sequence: CASSRRGGTEAFF. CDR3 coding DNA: TGTGCCAGCAGCCGAAGGGGTGGAACTGAAGCTTTCTTT.